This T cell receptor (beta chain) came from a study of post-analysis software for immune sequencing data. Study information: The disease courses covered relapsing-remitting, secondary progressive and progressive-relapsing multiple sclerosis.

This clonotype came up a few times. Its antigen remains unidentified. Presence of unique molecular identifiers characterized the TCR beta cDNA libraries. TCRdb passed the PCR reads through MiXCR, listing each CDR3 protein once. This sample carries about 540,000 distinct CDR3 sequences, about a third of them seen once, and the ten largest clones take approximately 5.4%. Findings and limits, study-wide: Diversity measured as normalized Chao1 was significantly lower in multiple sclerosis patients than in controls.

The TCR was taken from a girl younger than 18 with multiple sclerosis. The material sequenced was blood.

The CDR3 region is CASSYSSPGQGGYEQYF. The CDR3 DNA reads TGTGCCAGCAGTTACTCATCGCCGGGACAGGGGGGCTACGAGCAGTACTTC. This chain uses TRBV6-5 with TRBJ2-7, with 11 bases matching TRBD1. V lost 0 bases and J lost 3; bases outside the gene matches: 7. The CDR3 covers 17 residues. Germline CDR1 MNHEY, CDR2 SVGAGI.